This entry features one T cell receptor beta chain sequence. As originally analysed: Amplified reference gene primers provided the basis for estimating nucleated cell counts. Sequenced by immunoSEQ multiplex PCR; TCRdb stores in-frame clones only, minus some. V, J and clone size derive from that table, while D and trimming were established from the DNA sequence. Among 490,000 or so clones listed, 80% to 90% were seen once. The sample belongs to a study of blood T cell repertoires in COVID-19. Study-level background: Sample material is recorded as cDNA or gDNA derived from T cells, B-cell-depleted T cells, or PBMCs.

CDR3 size: 14 residues. CDR1 and CDR2 (germline): MNHEY, SVGAGI. The germline V and J ends were trimmed by 3 bases and 4 bases, with 12 bases remaining between them. What the recovered Cohort 3 donors had was two negative PCRs, clearance, or symptom resolution. The sample comprised PBMCs or T cells enriched from blood (not recorded which). The chain has TRBV6-5 and TRBJ2-5, with a tentative D call TRBD1 (6 bases). This clonotype was sampled from a woman aged 55-69 years who had recovered from COVID-19. CDR3 nucleotides: TGTGCCAGCAGTTATCGCGGACAGCGAGAGACCCAGTACTTC. Translated, it gives CASSYRGQRETQYF.